Listed below are T cell receptor beta chains from one sample, sequenced in a study of blood T cell repertoires in COVID-19. TCRdb's table, derived via immunoSEQ multiplex PCR, lists solely in-frame clones and lacks some. The sample has fewer than 250,000 clones; around 89% are singletons. Material for sequencing was peripheral blood. The receptors here all came from a man aged 70-80 years with acute or convalescent COVID-19. CDR3s include the opening cysteine and the closing phenylalanine or tryptophan. Each record gives: CDR3 length, J gene, clone size, D gene, V gene, CDR3 DNA, CDR3 protein. D genes are given only for firm matches. The size of a clone is reported for some rows only, either as once, few or many, or as a class for expanded clones.

>13|TRBJ2-5|NA|NA|TRBV11-2
TGTGCCAGCAGCTTCGGCAGGGCCGAGACCCAGTACTTC
CASSFGRAETQYF
>13|TRBJ2-1|NA|NA|TRBV5-1
TGCGCCAGCAGCTTGGCTCAGACTGGTGAGCAGTTCTTC
CASSLAQTGEQFF
>14|TRBJ2-2|NA|TRBD2|TRBV29-1
TGCAGCGTTGATGCAGCGGGGCTGGCCGGGGAGCTGTTTTTT
CSVDAAGLAGELFF
>15|TRBJ1-6|NA|TRBD1|TRBV5-6
TGTGCCAGCAGCTTGGGGACAGGGGGAAGTTCACCCCTCCACTTT
CASSLGTGGSSPLHF
>15|TRBJ2-3|NA|NA|TRBV27
TGTGCCAGCAGCCCCCGAGTTAGCGGCACAGATACGCAGTATTTT
CASSPRVSGTDTQYF
>14|TRBJ2-1|NA|NA|TRBV18
TGTGCCAGCTCACCAAGCAACGTAGTATCGGAGCAGTTCTTC
CASSPSNVVSEQFF
>14|TRBJ2-7|NA|TRBD1|TRBV6-5
TGTGCCAGCCGTAGGGGGCAAACCTACTACGAGCAGTACTTC
CASRRGQTYYEQYF
>16|TRBJ2-5|NA|NA|TRBV6-2/TRBV6-3
TGTGCCAGCAGTTACGGTGGCAGGGGATTGGGGGAGACCCAGTACTTC
CASSYGGRGLGETQYF
>16|TRBJ2-5|NA|TRBD1|TRBV7-3
TGTGCCAGCAGCTCTTCAGGGGGCGCCCCGCGAGAGACCCAGTACTTC
CASSSSGGAPRETQYF
>14|TRBJ1-1|few|TRBD1|TRBV13
TGTGCCAGCAGCTCACCGGACAGGGACACTGAAGCTTTCTTT
CASSSPDRDTEAFF
>14|TRBJ1-1|few|TRBD1|TRBV2
TGTGCCAGCAGCCGACAGGGACAGGGGGCTGAAGCTTTCTTT
CASSRQGQGAEAFF
>15|TRBJ1-2|NA|NA|TRBV5-8
TGTGCCAGCAGCCCGTTAGGAGGGCGCGACTATGGCTACACCTTC
CASSPLGGRDYGYTF
>16|TRBJ2-3|NA|TRBD2|TRBV7-7
TGTGCCAGCAGTCAAGGACTAGCGGGAGGAGCAGATACGCAGTATTTT
CASSQGLAGGADTQYF
>14|TRBJ2-3|NA|TRBD1|TRBV9
TGTGCCAGCAGCGGACAGGGGGTCGCAGATACGCAGTATTTT
CASSGQGVADTQYF
>15|TRBJ2-3|NA|TRBD1|TRBV6-1
TGTGCCAGCAGTGGAGCAGGGGGCGCGTTGGATACGCAGTATTTT
CASSGAGGALDTQYF
>13|TRBJ2-5|NA|TRBD1|TRBV7-7
TGTGCTAGCAGCCCACAGGGGTCGGGGACCCAGTACTTC
CASSPQGSGTQYF